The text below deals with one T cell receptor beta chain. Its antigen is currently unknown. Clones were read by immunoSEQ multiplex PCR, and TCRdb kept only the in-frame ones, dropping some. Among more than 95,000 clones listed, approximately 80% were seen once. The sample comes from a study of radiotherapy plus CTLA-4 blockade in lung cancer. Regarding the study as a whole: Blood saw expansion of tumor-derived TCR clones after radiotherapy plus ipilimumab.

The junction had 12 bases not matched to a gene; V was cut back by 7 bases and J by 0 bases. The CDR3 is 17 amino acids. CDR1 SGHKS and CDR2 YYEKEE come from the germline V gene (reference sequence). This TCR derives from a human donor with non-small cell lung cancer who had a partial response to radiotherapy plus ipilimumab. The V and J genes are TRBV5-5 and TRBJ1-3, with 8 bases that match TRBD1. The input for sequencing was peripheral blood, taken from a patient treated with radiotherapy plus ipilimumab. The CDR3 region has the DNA TGTGCCAGCGGGCCCTACTTGGACAGGGCCTCTGGAAACACCATATATTTT. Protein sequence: CASGPYLDRASGNTIYF. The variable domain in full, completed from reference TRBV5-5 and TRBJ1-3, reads DAGVTQSPTHLIKTRGQQVTLRCSPISGHKSVSWYQQVLGQGPQFIFQYYEKEERGRGNFPDRFSARQFPNYSSELNVNALLLGDSALYLCASGPYLDRASGNTIYFGEGSWLTVV.